This paragraph reports one T cell receptor (beta chain). Sequenced by immunoSEQ multiplex PCR; TCRdb stores in-frame clones only, minus some. The data hold hundreds of thousands of clones, with about 96% observed a single time. This sample is drawn from a study of shared clonotypes between healthy human individuals. As defined, naive CD8 cells were CD45RO-negative and positively selected for CCR7, with terminally differentiated effector memory CD45RA+ cells excluded. This CDR3 region has 13 residues. The ends were cut back, 0 bases at V and 7 bases at J, with 8 bases in the middle. Germline CDR1 SGHNT, CDR2 YYREEE (reference sequence).

This chain uses TRBV5-4 with TRBJ2-1; TRBD2 might be the D (5 bases). The receptor's source is a woman aged 25 to 45 in good health. Specimen: naive CD8+ T cells sorted from blood. The chain's CDR3 is CASSLVGENEQFF. The CDR3 DNA is TGTGCCAGCAGCTTGGTCGGGGAAAATGAGCAGTTCTTC.